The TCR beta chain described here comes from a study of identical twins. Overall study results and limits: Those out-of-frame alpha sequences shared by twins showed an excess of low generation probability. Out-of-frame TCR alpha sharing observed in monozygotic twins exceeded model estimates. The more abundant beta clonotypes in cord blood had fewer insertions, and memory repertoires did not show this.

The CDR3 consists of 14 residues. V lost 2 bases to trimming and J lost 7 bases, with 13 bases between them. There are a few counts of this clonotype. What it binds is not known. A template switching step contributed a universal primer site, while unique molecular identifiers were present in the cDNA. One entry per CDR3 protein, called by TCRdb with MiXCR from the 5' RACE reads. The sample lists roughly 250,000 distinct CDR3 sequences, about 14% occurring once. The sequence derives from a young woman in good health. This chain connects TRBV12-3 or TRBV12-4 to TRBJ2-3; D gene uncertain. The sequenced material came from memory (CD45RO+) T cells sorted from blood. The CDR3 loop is CASSLKGFRNTQYF. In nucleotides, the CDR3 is TGTGCCAGCAGTTTAAAGGGATTTAGAAATACGCAGTATTTT.